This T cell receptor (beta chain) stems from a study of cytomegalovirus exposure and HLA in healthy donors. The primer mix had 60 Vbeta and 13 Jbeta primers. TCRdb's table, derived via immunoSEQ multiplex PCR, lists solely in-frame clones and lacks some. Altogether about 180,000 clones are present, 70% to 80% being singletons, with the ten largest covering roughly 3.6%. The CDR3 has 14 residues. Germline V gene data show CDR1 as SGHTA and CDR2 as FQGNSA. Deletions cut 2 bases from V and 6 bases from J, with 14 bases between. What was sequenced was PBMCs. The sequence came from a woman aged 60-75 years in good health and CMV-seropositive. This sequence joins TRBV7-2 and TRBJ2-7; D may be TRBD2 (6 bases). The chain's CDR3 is CASSLRTTPGEQYF. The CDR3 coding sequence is TGTGCCAGCAGCTTAAGGACTACCCCCGGCGAGCAGTACTTC.